These T cell receptor beta chains were read from a single sample in a study of cytomegalovirus exposure and HLA in healthy donors. Profiled with immunoSEQ multiplex PCR; TCRdb holds only in-frame clones, not every one. Among about 160,000 clones listed, 60% to 80% were seen once. The material sequenced was PBMCs. The receptors derive from a woman aged 30 to 39 in good health and CMV-seronegative. Both conserved end residues are part of each CDR3. The order of the fields is clone size, J gene, V gene, D gene, CDR3 protein, CDR3 DNA. The D gene is left open where the match is weak. The listing skips clone size in some rows; elsewhere it reads once, few, many or a size class.

size: .
J: TRBJ2-7
V: TRBV5-4
D: TRBD1
CDR3: CASSRDSYEQYF
DNA: TGTGCCAGCAGCAGGGACAGCTACGAGCAGTACTTC

size: .
J: TRBJ2-3
V: TRBV29-1
D: TRBD2
CDR3: CSVRQGLAGATSGSHYTQYF
DNA: TGCAGCGTGCGACAGGGACTAGCGGGGGCCACCTCGGGATCCCACTATACGCAGTATTTT

size: .
J: TRBJ2-3
V: TRBV29-1
D: TRBD1
CDR3: CSVLRDRVTDTQYF
DNA: TGCAGCGTTCTTCGGGACAGGGTCACAGATACGCAGTATTTT

size: .
J: TRBJ1-6
V: TRBV6-6
D: .
CDR3: CASSYPSRAPLHF
DNA: TGTGCCAGCAGTTACCCATCGCGGGCACCCCTCCACTTT

size: .
J: TRBJ2-3
V: TRBV4-1
D: TRBD2
CDR3: CASSQEAGLADSTDTQYF
DNA: TGCGCCAGCAGCCAAGAGGCCGGTCTAGCGGACTCCACAGATACGCAGTATTTT

size: .
J: TRBJ2-1
V: TRBV6-5
D: TRBD1
CDR3: CASRSGQGSYNEQFF
DNA: TGTGCCAGCAGGTCGGGACAGGGCTCCTACAATGAGCAGTTCTTC

size: .
J: TRBJ1-2
V: TRBV5-1
D: .
CDR3: CASSLEMTANTNYGYTF
DNA: TGCGCCAGCAGCCTAGAAATGACAGCGAACACTAACTATGGCTACACCTTC

size: .
J: TRBJ1-2
V: TRBV19
D: TRBD1
CDR3: CASSYPGTGGYRYGYTF
DNA: TGTGCCAGTAGTTACCCCGGGACAGGGGGCTATCGCTATGGCTACACCTTC

size: .
J: TRBJ1-2
V: TRBV28
D: .
CDR3: CASSLIRGGYGYTF
DNA: TGTGCCAGCAGTTTAATCAGGGGTGGCTATGGCTACACCTTC

size: few
J: TRBJ2-7
V: TRBV6-5
D: TRBD2
CDR3: CASSASGGYEQYF
DNA: TGTGCCAGCAGTGCTAGCGGGGGATACGAGCAGTACTTC

size: .
J: TRBJ2-2
V: TRBV2
D: .
CDR3: CASSEFRTNAGELFF
DNA: TGTGCCAGCAGTGAATTTCGGACAAACGCCGGGGAGCTGTTTTTT

size: .
J: TRBJ1-1
V: TRBV20-1
D: .
CDR3: CRAPRSTEAFF
DNA: TGCAGGGCCCCGAGGAGTACTGAAGCTTTCTTT

size: few
J: TRBJ1-1
V: TRBV12-1
D: .
CDR3: CASSPTGYEAFF
DNA: TGTGCCAGCAGCCCCACGGGTTATGAAGCTTTCTTT

size: .
J: TRBJ1-2
V: TRBV2
D: .
CDR3: CASSEGLPNLYGYTF
DNA: TGTGCCAGCAGTGAAGGACTCCCGAACCTCTATGGCTACACCTTC

size: .
J: TRBJ1-2
V: TRBV2
D: .
CDR3: CASSVEREGNGYTF
DNA: TGTGCCAGCAGTGTCGAAAGGGAGGGGAATGGCTACACCTTC

size: .
J: TRBJ2-1
V: TRBV27
D: TRBD2
CDR3: CASSLAGGRGRGLFF
DNA: TGTGCCAGCAGTTTAGCGGGGGGCAGGGGTAGGGGATTGTTCTTC

size: few
J: TRBJ1-1
V: TRBV5-4
D: .
CDR3: CASSFGGTLSNTEAFF
DNA: TGTGCCAGCAGCTTTGGCGGTACCCTTAGTAACACTGAAGCTTTCTTT

size: once
J: TRBJ1-5
V: TRBV19
D: .
CDR3: CASSSGDISNQPQHF
DNA: TGTGCCAGTAGTTCAGGGGACATTAGCAATCAGCCCCAGCATTTT

size: .
J: TRBJ1-2
V: TRBV6-4
D: TRBD1
CDR3: CASSQDRGYGYTF
DNA: TGTGCCAGCAGTCAAGACAGGGGGTATGGCTACACCTTC

size: .
J: TRBJ2-6
V: TRBV18
D: .
CDR3: CASSPPESGSGANVLTF
DNA: TGTGCCAGCTCACCACCGGAGTCAGGGTCTGGGGCCAACGTCCTGACTTTC

size: few
J: TRBJ1-5
V: TRBV27
D: .
CDR3: CASSLAGQPQHF
DNA: TGTGCCAGCAGTTTAGCGGGTCAGCCCCAGCATTTT

size: few
J: TRBJ1-1
V: TRBV9
D: TRBD1
CDR3: CASSVGQGGTEAFF
DNA: TGTGCCAGCAGCGTAGGACAGGGCGGAACTGAAGCTTTCTTT

size: .
J: TRBJ2-5
V: TRBV2
D: .
CDR3: CASSPWLDPGETQYF
DNA: TGTGCCAGCAGTCCGTGGCTAGACCCTGGGGAGACCCAGTACTTC

size: few
J: TRBJ1-4
V: TRBV5-1
D: TRBD1
CDR3: CASRLGTGGEKLFF
DNA: TGCGCCAGCAGGCTCGGGACAGGAGGTGAAAAACTGTTTTTT

size: .
J: TRBJ2-5
V: TRBV2
D: TRBD2
CDR3: CASSSGGQETQYF
DNA: TGTGCCAGCAGTAGCGGGGGACAAGAGACCCAGTACTTC